A single sample gave rise to the 18 T cell receptor beta chains below, sequenced in a study of identical twins (dated by TCRdb to the mid-2010s). The library relied on 5' RACE. Sequencing was performed on an Illumina HiSeq 2000. Using fastp trimming at Q25 and MiXCR clonotype assembly, TCRdb reanalyzed the public sequencing data and kept in-frame beta chains. Entries are consolidated by CDR3 protein sequence, retaining the most common genes and DNA. For this sample the table gives hundreds of thousands of distinct CDR3 sequences, of which about 20% were detected only once. 0.48% of the sample belongs to the ten largest clones. The sample was also reused in another study, on yellow fever vaccine responses in identical twins.

Sequencing was carried out using CD4+ T cells sorted from blood. The receptor source for this set is a woman between 18 and 30 years old in good health.

The chain joins TRBV10-3 to TRBJ2-5; D may be TRBD2 (7 bases). The germline V gene has CDR1 ENHRY and CDR2 SYGVKD. The CDR3 sequence is 16 residues long. Trimming removed 10 bases at V and 5 bases at J, with 26 bases between. CDR3 loop: CATQVRGGGREETQYF. CDR3 DNA: TGTGCCACCCAAGTGCGGGGCGGGGGCCGGGAGGAGACCCAGTACTTC.

This clonotype was seen only a few times. CDR3 sequence reads: CATSDFFGQGNTGELFF. In nucleotides, the CDR3 is TGTGCCACCAGTGACTTCTTCGGACAGGGAAACACCGGGGAGCTGTTTTTT. V is TRBV24-1 and J is TRBJ2-2; 8 bases are a match to TRBD1. Trimming removed 4 bases from V and 2 bases from J; junction bases left unmatched: 8. Looked up from germline, CDR1 is KGHDR and CDR2 is SFDVKD. The CDR3 length is 17 residues.

This clonotype showed up just a few times. The chain recombines TRBV7-8 with TRBJ1-5, with D unresolved. V lost 6 bases, J lost 2 bases, and 8 bases lay in between. The CDR3 is made up of 13 amino acids. CDR1 SGHVS and CDR2 FQNEAQ come from the germline V gene. CDR3 residues: CASRKEGNQPQHF. In DNA, the CDR3 is TGTGCCAGCAGAAAGGAGGGCAATCAGCCCCAGCATTTT.

This clonotype occurred a few times. This chain connects TRBV19 to TRBJ1-1, with D maybe TRBD1 (5 bases). Germline CDR1 is LNHDA and CDR2 is SQIVND (reference sequence). The CDR3 contains 11 residues. V gave up 4 bases and J gave up 7 bases, with 7 bases separating them. CDR3 in amino acids: CASSRDREAFF. In DNA form, the CDR3 reads TGTGCCAGTAGTAGGGACCGTGAAGCTTTCTTT.

The chain links TRBV15 to TRBJ2-2, with no clear D. V was shortened by 0 bases and J by 4 bases, with 9 bases between the two germline ends. This CDR3 region has 15 residues. Germline V lookup: CDR1 LNHNV, CDR2 YYDKDF (reference sequence). DNA of the CDR3: TGTGCCACCAGCAGAGAATTTACTACCACCGGGGAGCTGTTTTTT. Amino acid sequence: CATSREFTTTGELFF. Using reference TRBV15 and TRBJ2-2 for the parts outside the CDR3, the full variable domain is DAMVIQNPRYQVTQFGKPVTLSCSQTLNHNVMYWYQQKSSQAPKLLFHYYDKDFNNEADTPDNFQSRRPNTSFCFLDIRSPGLGDTAMYLCATSREFTTTGELFFGEGSRLTVL.

This clonotype appeared a few times. This CDR3 reads CASSDRVMNTEAFF. Written as DNA, the CDR3 is TGTGCCAGCAGTGACCGGGTAATGAACACTGAAGCTTTCTTT. This sequence joins TRBV2 and TRBJ1-1; D not certain. The CDR3 is made up of 14 amino acids. CDR1 SNHLY and CDR2 FYNNEI come from the germline V gene. V was trimmed by 3 bases and J by 0 bases, leaving 8 bases between them. The entire variable domain, with the rest obtained from reference TRBV2 and TRBJ1-1, is as follows: EPEVTQTPSHQVTQMGQEVILRCVPISNHLYFYWYRQILGQKVEFLVSFYNNEISEKSEIFDDQFSVERPDGSNFTLKIRSTKLEDSAMYFCASSDRVMNTEAFFGQGTRLTVV.

The rearrangement joins TRBV2 to TRBJ2-1; TRBD2 aligns across 8 bases. The CDR3 has 14 amino acids. CDR1 is SNHLY and CDR2 is FYNNEI in the germline V gene. J lost 10 bases, V lost 0 bases, and 5 bases had no gene match. The chain's CDR3 is CASSEARVAGEQFF. DNA for the CDR3: TGTGCCAGCAGTGAAGCTCGGGTAGCGGGGGAGCAGTTCTTC. Supplemented by reference TRBV2 and TRBJ2-1, the full variable domain reads EPEVTQTPSHQVTQMGQEVILRCVPISNHLYFYWYRQILGQKVEFLVSFYNNEISEKSEIFDDQFSVERPDGSNFTLKIRSTKLEDSAMYFCASSEARVAGEQFFGPGTRLTVL.

This clonotype appeared a few times. This chain's CDR3 is CASSQHSDNPYEQYF. For the CDR3, the DNA is TGCGCCAGCAGCCAACATAGCGACAATCCCTACGAGCAGTACTTC. The rearrangement links TRBV4-1 to TRBJ2-7, with D perhaps matching TRBD2 (5 bases). The V gene's germline CDR1 is MGHRA and CDR2 YSYEKL. The CDR3 length is 15 residues. Trimming stripped 2 bases from V and 2 bases from J, with 13 bases between.

The chain has TRBV7-9 and TRBJ2-3, with a possible D match to TRBD1 (6 bases). The CDR3 runs 18 residues. The germline V and J ends were trimmed by 6 bases and 3 bases, with 25 bases remaining between them. From germline, CDR1 is SEHNR and CDR2 FQNEAQ (reference sequence). CDR3 residues: CASSKTPQPGHWTDTQYF. The CDR3 DNA sequence: TGTGCCAGCAGTAAAACCCCTCAACCGGGACACTGGACAGATACGCAGTATTTT.

This clonotype has at least ten counts. The gene calls are TRBV29-1 and TRBJ2-1; TRBD1 agrees at 10 bases. With 4 bases clipped from V and 11 bases from J, the junction kept 5 bases outside the gene matches. This CDR3 has 12 residues. Germline assignment: CDR1 SQVTM and CDR2 ANQGSEA. CDR3 region: CSVVGTGEQQFF. CDR3 sequence (DNA): TGCAGCGTTGTAGGGACAGGGGAGCAGCAGTTCTTC.

This chain joins TRBV20-1 and TRBJ1-4; 7 positions match TRBD1. The junction had 6 bases not matched to a gene; V was cut back by 2 bases and J by 0 bases. This CDR3 spans 16 amino acids. Looked up from germline, CDR1 is DFQATT and CDR2 is SNEGSKA (reference sequence). The CDR3 sequence: CSARSTGLATNEKLFF. In DNA form, the CDR3 reads TGCAGTGCTAGATCGACAGGGCTTGCAACTAATGAAAAACTGTTTTTT.

There are a few counts of this clonotype. The chain uses TRBV7-3 and TRBJ2-5; 10 nucleotides line up with TRBD2. There are 15 residues in the CDR3. Germline CDR1 is SGHTA and CDR2 is FQGTGA. J lost 2 bases, V lost 4 bases, and 4 bases had no gene match. The CDR3 reads CASSSGTSAQETQYF. CDR3 DNA: TGTGCCAGCAGCTCTGGGACTAGCGCGCAAGAGACCCAGTACTTC.

This chain connects TRBV6-5 to TRBJ2-1; D possibly corresponds to TRBD2 (6 bases). Trimming removed 4 bases from V and 10 bases from J, with 20 bases in between. Germline CDR1 reads MNHEY; CDR2 reads SVGAGI. The CDR3 consists of 15 residues. CDR3 in amino acids: CASSSGGTNPEEQFF. DNA of the CDR3: TGTGCCAGCAGTTCCGGCGGGACCAACCCGGAGGAGCAGTTCTTC.

This clonotype has ten or more counts. V and J are TRBV6-2 or TRBV6-3 and TRBJ2-1, with 7 bases that match TRBD2. The germline gives CDR1 MNHEY, CDR2 SVGEGT. After removal of 4 bases from V and 4 bases from J, the junction contained 7 bases not matched to a gene. The CDR3 has 15 residues. The CDR3 nucleotides read TGTGCCAGCAGTTCCCCTAGCGGAAGTTACAATGAGCAGTTCTTC. This codes for CASSSPSGSYNEQFF.

The chain has TRBV3-1 and TRBJ1-1, with D unclear. V was shortened by 4 bases and J by 4 bases, with 13 bases between the two germline ends. The CDR3 totals 14 residues. Germline-derived CDR1 and CDR2 are LGHDT and YNNKEL (reference sequence). The CDR3, as DNA: TGTGCCAGCAGCCCCGATGGGGTAAGCACTGAAGCTTTCTTT. Protein: CASSPDGVSTEAFF.

The chain carries TRBV4-1 and TRBJ2-1; 11 bases are a match to TRBD2. CDR3 length: 17 amino acids. Per germline, CDR1 MGHRA and CDR2 YSYEKL. V trimming: 1 base; J trimming: 5 bases; junction bases outside the gene matches: 7. In nucleotides, the CDR3 is TGCGCCAGCAGCCAAGGAACAGGGACTAGCGGACACAATGAGCAGTTCTTC. This codes for CASSQGTGTSGHNEQFF.

This clonotype was picked up a small number of times. V usage is TRBV10-3 and J usage is TRBJ2-5; D might be TRBD2 (5 bases). V was clipped by 2 bases and J by 0 bases, with 16 bases between them. The germline V gene has CDR1 ENHRY and CDR2 SYGVKD. The CDR3 totals 17 residues. In DNA form, the CDR3 reads TGTGCCATCAGTGAGGGGTTACCTAGCCCCTACCAAGAGACCCAGTACTTC. Residues: CAISEGLPSPYQETQYF.

In regard to this clonotype: The junction and the germline gene differ at one end; a read error may be behind it. The J gene is TRBJ2-1, the V gene TRBV5-1, with 9 bases aligning to TRBD1. In germline, CDR1 is SGHRS, CDR2 YFSETQ. This CDR3 comprises 14 residues. CDR3 amino acids: CASSPGQGSDEQFF. The CDR3, as DNA: TGTGCCAGCAGCCCCGGACAGGGGAGCGATGAGCAGTTCTTC.